These 26 T cell receptor beta chains originate from one sample sequenced in a study of shared clonotypes between healthy human individuals. Assay used: immunoSEQ multiplex PCR; TCRdb lists only in-frame clones, some missing. The sample consists of around 510,000 clones, approximately 94% of them appearing once. Sequencing used naive CD4+ T cells sorted from blood. The subset was: CD45RA+ positively selected. The receptors here all came from a woman aged 30 to 39 in good health.

The chain combines TRBV6-5 with TRBJ2-1; D unclear. Germline V gene sequence: CDR1 MNHEY, CDR2 SVGAGI. This CDR3 is built from 12 residues. V was shortened by 6 bases and J by 4 bases, with 7 bases between the two germline ends. The CDR3 region is CASRSRYNEQFF. The CDR3 nucleotides read TGTGCCAGCAGATCGAGGTACAATGAGCAGTTCTTC.

The J gene is TRBJ1-5, the V gene TRBV6-1; D gene ambiguous. This CDR3 is built from 14 residues. V was shortened by 4 bases and J by 3 bases, with 10 bases between the two germline ends. Germline loops: CDR1 MNHNS, CDR2 SASEGT. The CDR3 protein is CASSALGTNQPQHF. In nucleotides, the CDR3 is TGTGCCAGCAGTGCCCTAGGTACCAATCAGCCCCAGCATTTT.

The chain recombines TRBV15 with TRBJ2-1; D not resolved. The CDR3 length is 16 residues. Germline V gene sequence: CDR1 LNHNV, CDR2 YYDKDF (reference sequence). Deletions cut 5 bases from V and 0 bases from J, with 14 bases between. CDR3 sequence: CATSGLWIGSYNEQFF. CDR3 DNA: TGTGCCACCAGCGGGTTGTGGATTGGCTCCTACAATGAGCAGTTCTTC.

The chain recombines TRBV18 with TRBJ2-3, with 9 positions matching TRBD2. Germline loops: CDR1 KGHSH, CDR2 LQKENI. There are 15 residues in the CDR3. The V gene end was trimmed by 5 bases and the J gene end by 0 bases; junction bases not matched to a gene: 3. The CDR3: CASSIGLASTDTQYF. In nucleotides, the CDR3 is TGTGCCAGCTCAATCGGACTAGCGAGCACAGATACGCAGTATTTT. Using reference TRBV18 and TRBJ2-3 for the parts outside the CDR3, the full variable domain is NAGVMQNPRHLVRRRGQEARLRCSPMKGHSHVYWYRQLPEEGLKFMVYLQKENIIDESGMPKERFSAEFPKEGPSILRIQQVVRGDSAAYFCASSIGLASTDTQYFGPGTRLTVL.

The chain employs TRBV30 and TRBJ2-7, with 9 bases aligning to TRBD2. Germline V gives CDR1 GTSNPN, CDR2 SVGIG (reference sequence). The V gene end was trimmed by 4 bases and the J gene end by 6 bases; junction bases not matched to a gene: 10. CDR3 length: 14 amino acids. CDR3 in amino acids: CAWTDVAGVSEQYF. In DNA form, the CDR3 reads TGTGCCTGGACTGACGTAGCGGGAGTAAGCGAGCAGTACTTC.

V usage is TRBV27 and J usage is TRBJ2-1; 14 bases agree with TRBD2. The CDR3 runs 15 residues. The junction had 5 bases not matched to a gene; V was cut back by 6 bases and J by 7 bases. Germline values: CDR1 MNHEY, CDR2 SMNVEV (reference sequence). CDR3 loop: CASSRTSGRPNEQFF. The CDR3 region has the DNA TGTGCCAGCAGCCGGACTAGCGGGAGGCCTAATGAGCAGTTCTTC.

The chain joins TRBV10-3 to TRBJ2-7; no reliable D call. Trimming shortened V by 0 bases and J by 8 bases, and 20 bases separated the two germline ends. This CDR3 comprises 16 residues. Germline CDR1 reads ENHRY; CDR2 reads SYGVKD. CDR3 in DNA: TGTGCCATCAGTGAGTCTTCGGTGGCGACACCTACAAAGCAGTACTTC. Translating gives CAISESSVATPTKQYF.

The V gene is TRBV7-8, the J gene TRBJ1-1; D is possibly TRBD1 (5 bases). This CDR3 has 13 residues. Trimming left V 5 bases short and J 5 bases short, with 12 bases between. From germline, CDR1 is SGHVS and CDR2 FQNEAQ. CDR3 bases: TGTGCCAGCAGCCACGAGGGGTCAACTGAAGCTTTCTTT. Its protein product is CASSHEGSTEAFF.

The chain carries TRBV19 and TRBJ1-5, with D maybe TRBD1 (5 bases). Trimming took off 6 bases at V and 5 bases at J, with 17 bases between the two ends. This CDR3 is 15 amino acids long. CDR1 and CDR2 from the germline V gene are LNHDA and SQIVND (reference sequence). CDR3 loop: CASSPGGGTDQPQHF. Written as DNA, the CDR3 is TGTGCCAGTAGCCCCGGTGGGGGAACCGATCAGCCCCAGCATTTT.

The chain employs TRBV5-8 and TRBJ2-6, with 7 bases that match TRBD1. This CDR3 comprises 15 residues. The germline V gene encodes CDR1 SGHTS and CDR2 YDEGEE. The trim removed 3 bases at V and 0 bases at J, leaving 0 bases unmatched. The CDR3 spells CASSWDSSGANVLTF. In nucleotides, the CDR3 is TGTGCCAGCAGCTGGGACAGCTCTGGGGCCAACGTCCTGACTTTC.

The chain is built from TRBV4-1 and TRBJ2-4; 7 bases are a match to TRBD2. This CDR3 comprises 18 residues. V lost 1 base and J lost 3; bases outside the gene matches: 12. Germline V lookup: CDR1 MGHRA, CDR2 YSYEKL. CDR3 sequence: CASSQVGAGVFSKNIQYF. CDR3 DNA sequence: TGCGCCAGCAGCCAAGTGGGTGCGGGAGTATTTAGCAAAAACATTCAGTACTTC.

V and J are TRBV4-1 and TRBJ1-4, with D perhaps matching TRBD1 (5 bases). Trimming stripped 1 base from V and 5 bases from J, with 8 bases between. From germline, CDR1 is MGHRA and CDR2 YSYEKL. There are 14 residues in the CDR3. This chain's CDR3 is CASSQVGVNEKLFF. DNA for the CDR3: TGCGCCAGCAGCCAAGTGGGGGTGAATGAAAAACTGTTTTTT.

The chain recombines TRBV19 with TRBJ2-7, with TRBD1 identical over 8 bases. V shed 9 bases and J 5 bases; nucleotides not matched to a gene: 9. CDR3 size: 13 residues. Germline lookup yields CDR1 LNHDA and CDR2 SQIVND (reference sequence). CDR3 DNA: TGTGCCAGCAAGGGACAGGATAGGCACGAGCAGTACTTC. This translates into CASKGQDRHEQYF.

The V gene is TRBV28, the J gene TRBJ1-5, with 8 bases fitting TRBD1. This CDR3 has 15 residues. Germline CDR1 and CDR2: MDHEN and SYDVKM. V shed 5 bases, J shed 5 bases, and the junction held 8 bases outside the gene matches. The chain's CDR3 is CASSTPGQEYQPQHF. The CDR3 DNA follows: TGTGCCAGCAGTACCCCGGGACAGGAATATCAGCCCCAGCATTTT.

The chain is built from TRBV28 and TRBJ1-1; D is undetermined. Trimming stripped 6 bases from V and 0 bases from J, with 14 bases between. Germline-derived CDR1 and CDR2 are MDHEN and SYDVKM. This CDR3 region has 15 residues. Written as DNA, the CDR3 is TGTGCCAGCAGCCTTACACGGCCGATGAACACTGAAGCTTTCTTT. As protein: CASSLTRPMNTEAFF.

This chain connects TRBV6-5 to TRBJ1-3; 7 bases map to TRBD1. V lost 6 bases and J lost 6; bases outside the gene matches: 8. The CDR3 spans 14 residues. Germline CDR1 and CDR2: MNHEY and SVGAGI. In nucleotides, the CDR3 is TGTGCCAGCAGCCGATTCACAGGGGAAAACACCATATATTTT. This encodes CASSRFTGENTIYF.

This chain joins TRBV18 and TRBJ1-4; 9 bases fit TRBD1. The trim removed 3 bases at V and 8 bases at J, leaving 4 bases unmatched. Germline CDR1 KGHSH, CDR2 LQKENI. This CDR3 has 14 amino acids. CDR3 region: CASSPGQGTEKLFF. The CDR3 coding sequence is TGTGCCAGCTCACCGGGACAGGGTACGGAAAAACTGTTTTTT. Using reference TRBV18 and TRBJ1-4 for the parts outside the CDR3, the full variable domain is NAGVMQNPRHLVRRRGQEARLRCSPMKGHSHVYWYRQLPEEGLKFMVYLQKENIIDESGMPKERFSAEFPKEGPSILRIQQVVRGDSAAYFCASSPGQGTEKLFFGSGTQLSVL.

The CDR3 here is CASSYSKNASGHNEQFF. The CDR3 nucleotides are TGTGCCAGCAGTTACTCGAAAAACGCTAGCGGACACAATGAGCAGTTCTTC. The V call is TRBV6-7, the J call TRBJ2-1, with 7 bases that match TRBD2. TRBV6-7 is marked as an open reading frame, function uncertain. V shed 0 bases, J shed 5 bases, and the junction held 10 bases outside the gene matches. CDR3 size: 17 residues.

The chain employs TRBV30 and TRBJ2-7; D assignment may be TRBD1 or TRBD2 (5 bases each). V lost 2 bases and J lost 1, with 12 bases in between. CDR1 GTSNPN and CDR2 SVGIG come from the germline V gene (reference sequence). This CDR3 is 14 amino acids long. The CDR3 DNA reads as TGTGCCTGGAGTTATTCAGGGAGTTCCTACGAGCAGTACTTC. It encodes CAWSYSGSSYEQYF.

The chain employs TRBV11-2 and TRBJ2-3, with TRBD2 matching over 10 bases. The trim removed 1 base at V and 5 bases at J, leaving 6 bases unmatched. Looked up from germline, CDR1 is SGHAT and CDR2 is FQNNGV. The CDR3 length is 16 residues. The CDR3 here is CASSLVPSSGRDTQYF. CDR3 nucleotide sequence: TGTGCCAGCAGCTTAGTCCCTTCTAGCGGGAGAGATACGCAGTATTTT.

V is TRBV11-3 and J is TRBJ2-7; 10 bases agree with TRBD1. The CDR3 runs 14 residues. After removal of 4 bases from V and 5 bases from J, the junction contained 5 bases not matched to a gene. CDR1 is SGHNT and CDR2 is YENEEA in the germline V gene. CDR3 DNA: TGTGCCAGCAGCTCCGCGGGGACAGGGGACGAGCAGTACTTC. Translating it yields CASSSAGTGDEQYF.

J is TRBJ2-2 and V is TRBV7-2; D call uncertain. V was trimmed by 7 bases and J by 8 bases, leaving 23 bases between them. The CDR3 totals 16 residues. Germline loops: CDR1 SGHTA, CDR2 FQGNSA. The CDR3 loop is CASTEGRKGIWGELFF. The CDR3, as DNA: TGTGCCAGCACCGAAGGTCGGAAGGGCATTTGGGGGGAGCTGTTTTTT.

The chain joins TRBV11-2 to TRBJ1-6; no clear D gene. Trimming stripped 5 bases from V and 0 bases from J, with 5 bases between. Germline V gives CDR1 SGHAT, CDR2 FQNNGV. The CDR3 runs to 14 residues. The CDR3 coding sequence is TGTGCCAGCAGCGAGAGCTCCTATAATTCACCCCTCCACTTT. This sequence encodes CASSESSYNSPLHF.

The rearrangement links TRBV15 to TRBJ2-1; D not resolved. Trimming removed 8 bases at V and 9 bases at J, with 17 bases between. The CDR3 has 13 residues. Germline loops: CDR1 LNHNV, CDR2 YYDKDF (reference sequence). CDR3 residues: CATSGGHDGEQFF. In nucleotides, the CDR3 is TGTGCCACCTCGGGTGGGCATGATGGTGAGCAGTTCTTC. Variable domain in full (rest from reference TRBV15 and TRBJ2-1): DAMVIQNPRYQVTQFGKPVTLSCSQTLNHNVMYWYQQKSSQAPKLLFHYYDKDFNNEADTPDNFQSRRPNTSFCFLDIRSPGLGDTAMYLCATSGGHDGEQFFGPGTRLTVL.

The CDR3 nucleotides read TGTGCCAGCCGCGACTACACAGATACGCAGTATTTT. It yields the protein CASRDYTDTQYF. The gene calls are TRBV6-4 and TRBJ2-3; perhaps TRBD2 as D (5 bases). Germline lookup yields CDR1 MRHNA and CDR2 SNTAGT. V was clipped by 8 bases and J by 2 bases, with 8 bases between them. CDR3 length equals 12 residues.

The CDR3 nucleotides read TGTGCCAGCAGTTACTCGTCTAGGTATACCGGGGAGCTGTTTTTT. It specifies CASSYSSRYTGELFF. This rearrangement joins TRBV6-5 to TRBJ2-2; D is unresolved. CDR3 length: 15 residues. V was pared by 0 bases and J by 5 bases, with 10 bases between. Per germline, CDR1 MNHEY and CDR2 SVGAGI.